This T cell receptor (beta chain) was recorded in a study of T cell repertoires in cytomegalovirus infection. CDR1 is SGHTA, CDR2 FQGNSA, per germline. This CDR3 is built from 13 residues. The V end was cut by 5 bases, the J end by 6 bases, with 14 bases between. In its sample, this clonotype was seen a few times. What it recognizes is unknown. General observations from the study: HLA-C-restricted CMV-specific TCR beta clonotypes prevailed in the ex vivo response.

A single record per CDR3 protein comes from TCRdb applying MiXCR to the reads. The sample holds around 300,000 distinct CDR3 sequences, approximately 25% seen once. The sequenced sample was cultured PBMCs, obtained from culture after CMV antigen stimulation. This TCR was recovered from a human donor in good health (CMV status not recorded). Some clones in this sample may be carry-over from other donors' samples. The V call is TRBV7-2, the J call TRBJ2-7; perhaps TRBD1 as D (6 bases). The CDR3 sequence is CASSQGQGREQYF. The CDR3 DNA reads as TGTGCCAGCAGCCAGGGGCAGGGACGCGAGCAGTACTTC. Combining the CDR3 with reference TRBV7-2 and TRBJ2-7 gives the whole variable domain GAGVSQSPSNKVTEKGKDVELRCDPISGHTALYWYRQSLGQGLEFLIYFQGNSAPDKSGLPSDRFSAERTGGSVSTLTIQRTQQEDSAVYLCASSQGQGREQYFGPGTRLTVT.